This TCR beta chain was obtained from a study of T cell responses to AZD1222 COVID-19 vaccine. Study in general: Second doses that came at about 4 or about 12 weeks were put together. Notes on the study in general: Nearly half of spike-specific TCRs reportedly target unmutated variant regions. Researchers report vaccine-associated CD4 TCRs spanning spike, with dominance at 160-218 and 743-854. Among AZD1222 vaccinees, only 6 or 7 were seropositive at baseline.

This CDR3 contains 12 residues. V lost 3 bases and J 6 bases, leaving 5 bases between the germline ends. Germline CDR1 and CDR2: MGHRA and YSYEKL. Worth noting for this clone: Its antigen remains unknown.

Clones were sequenced by immunoSEQ multiplex PCR, and TCRdb holds only the in-frame ones, with some missing. The profile shows about 130,000 clones, roughly 93% of them singletons. The clonotype originates from an adult in good health. The V gene is TRBV4-1, the J gene TRBJ2-2, with no clear D. The starting material was peripheral blood, obtained on day 0 of AZD1222 vaccination. Here the CDR3 DNA reads TGCGCCAGCAGCCAGTTAGCCGGGGAGCTGTTTTTT. Translating gives CASSQLAGELFF.